Below are 11 T cell receptor beta chains sequenced from a single sample in a study of identical twins. TCRdb used MiXCR to reprocess the 5' RACE reads, holding one entry per CDR3 protein. The sample holds about 240,000 distinct CDR3 sequences, 7.5% seen once. These data were also filed under a second study, of yellow fever vaccine responses in identical twins.

Sequencing used CD8+ T cells sorted from blood. The origin of the receptors is a woman aged 18-29 years in good health.

Many counts were recorded for this clonotype. The chain has TRBV11-1 and TRBJ2-7, with 15 nucleotides matching TRBD2. Germline V gene lookup returns CDR1 SGHAT and CDR2 FQDESV (reference sequence). J lost 0 bases, V lost 3 bases, and 15 bases had no gene match. This CDR3 region has 21 residues. The CDR3 coding sequence is TGTGCCAGCAGCTTTTTGGCAGGGCCCGGGACTAGCGGGAGGAGCTCCTACGAGCAGTACTTC. It codes for CASSFLAGPGTSGRSSYEQYF.

This clonotype appeared once. The junction shows a germline mismatch at one end, possibly a read error. The rearrangement links TRBV29-1 to TRBJ2-5; 11 bases are a match to TRBD2. The CDR3 is 13 amino acids. Germline V gene lookup returns CDR1 SQVTM and CDR2 ANQGSEA. The CDR3 sequence is CSVFSGRGETRYF. The CDR3 DNA reads as TGCAGCGTGTTTAGCGGGAGGGGAGAGACCCGGTACTTC.

This clonotype was counted at least ten times. V is TRBV5-1 and J is TRBJ1-1; D may be TRBD1 (6 bases). Trimming stripped 6 bases from V and 7 bases from J, with 16 bases between. The CDR3 covers 13 residues. The germline gives CDR1 SGHRS, CDR2 YFSETQ. In DNA form, the CDR3 reads TGCGCCAGCATCGGCACAGGGTACAATGAAGCTTTCTTT. Translation: CASIGTGYNEAFF.

This clonotype came up many times. The CDR3 nucleotides are TGTGCCAGCAGTTTCTTTTTACCGGGTAGTAGGTTTGCAGATACGCAGTATTTT. This encodes CASSFFLPGSRFADTQYF. The chain is built from TRBV27 and TRBJ2-3, with no clear D. Trimming took off 3 bases at V and 4 bases at J, with 23 bases between the two ends. The CDR3 runs to 18 residues. CDR1 and CDR2 (germline): MNHEY, SMNVEV (reference sequence).

This chain joins TRBV5-6 and TRBJ1-3; unclear D gene. Germline V gene data show CDR1 as SGHDT and CDR2 as YYEEEE. The CDR3 extends over 16 amino acids. The germline V and J ends were trimmed by 4 bases and 1 base, with 15 bases remaining between them. The CDR3 DNA sequence: TGTGCCAGCAGCCCCCCCCCGTTTCGGTCTGGAAACACCATATATTTT. The encoded protein is CASSPPPFRSGNTIYF.

The chain joins TRBV6-1 to TRBJ2-1, with D possibly being TRBD1 (6 bases). This CDR3 is 14 amino acids long. The germline V and J ends were trimmed by 7 bases and 8 bases, with 18 bases remaining between them. Germline CDR1 is MNHNS and CDR2 is SASEGT. In DNA form, the CDR3 reads TGTGCCAGCACCCCCTCATCACAGGGCGATGAGCAGTTCTTC. Translated, it gives CASTPSSQGDEQFF.

This clonotype was found a few times. The rearrangement uses TRBV9 and TRBJ2-1, with 10 bases fitting TRBD2. Germline loops: CDR1 SGDLS, CDR2 YYNGEE. This CDR3 has 15 residues. V was pared by 4 bases and J by 6 bases, with 7 bases of the junction left unmatched. The CDR3 loop is CASSSSGGASNEQFF. The DNA for the CDR3 is TGTGCCAGCAGCTCAAGCGGGGGGGCCTCCAATGAGCAGTTCTTC.

This clonotype showed up many times. The gene calls are TRBV7-9 and TRBJ1-2; 8 nucleotides match TRBD1. Trimming cost V 3 bases and J 3 bases; bases outside gene matches: 6. This CDR3 is built from 15 residues. Germline CDR1 SEHNR, CDR2 FQNEAQ (reference sequence). The CDR3, as DNA: TGTGCCAGCAGCTTCGGGGACAGGCCCTACTATGGCTACACCTTC. This codes for CASSFGDRPYYGYTF.

The J gene is TRBJ2-2, the V gene TRBV25-1; a possible D gene is TRBD2 (7 bases). This CDR3 is 13 amino acids long. Germline-derived CDR1 and CDR2 are MGHDK and SYGVNS. V was shortened by 8 bases and J by 6 bases, with 13 bases between the two germline ends. CDR3 sequence: CASGGAAAGELFF. CDR3 sequence (DNA): TGTGCCAGCGGGGGGGCGGCCGCCGGGGAGCTGTTTTTT.

The table lists this clonotype with many counts. This rearrangement joins TRBV6-1 to TRBJ1-1, with D possibly TRBD1 on 6 matching bases. CDR1 and CDR2 (germline): MNHNS, SASEGT. The CDR3 extends over 13 amino acids. Trimming left V 7 bases short and J 1 base short, with 10 bases between. This CDR3 is CASKQGENTEAFF. As DNA, the CDR3 is TGTGCCAGCAAACAGGGCGAGAACACTGAAGCTTTCTTT.

The chain combines TRBV28 with TRBJ1-3; D is possibly TRBD1 (5 bases). Trimming pared 3 bases from V and 0 bases from J, leaving 15 bases between. CDR1 MDHEN and CDR2 SYDVKM come from the germline V gene. The CDR3 is made up of 17 amino acids. The chain's CDR3 is CASSFGQGFLSGNTIYF. For the CDR3, the DNA is TGTGCCAGCAGTTTCGGGCAGGGATTCCTCTCTGGAAACACCATATATTTT.